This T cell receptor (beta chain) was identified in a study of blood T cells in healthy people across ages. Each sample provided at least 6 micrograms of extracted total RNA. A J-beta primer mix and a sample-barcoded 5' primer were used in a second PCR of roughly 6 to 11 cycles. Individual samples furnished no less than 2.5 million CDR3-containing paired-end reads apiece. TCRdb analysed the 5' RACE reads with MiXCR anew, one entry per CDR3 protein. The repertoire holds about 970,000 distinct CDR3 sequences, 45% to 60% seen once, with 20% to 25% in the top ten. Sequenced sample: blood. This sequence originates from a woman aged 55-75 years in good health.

This chain's CDR3 is CSVSPSGRNEQYF. The CDR3 DNA follows: TGCAGCGTTTCGCCTAGCGGGAGAAATGAGCAGTACTTC. The chain uses TRBV29-1 and TRBJ2-5, with TRBD2 matching 10 bases. The trim removed 5 bases at V and 11 bases at J, leaving 11 bases unmatched. This CDR3 spans 13 amino acids. Per the germline V gene, CDR1 is SQVTM and CDR2 is ANQGSEA.